This TCR beta chain derives from a study of blood T cell repertoires in COVID-19. The wider study: PBMCs, B-cell-depleted T cells, or T cells were the source of the cDNA or gDNA that made up the material.

V gave up 11 bases and J gave up 3 bases, with 16 bases separating them. The length of the CDR3 is 13 residues. Produced via immunoSEQ multiplex PCR; TCRdb's table is partial and in-frame only. This table has 280,000 or so clones, 88% appearing once. The sequenced sample was peripheral blood. This chain joins TRBV12-3 or TRBV12-4 and TRBJ1-1, with D perhaps TRBD1 (5 bases). This TCR was sampled from a woman in her 30s who had recovered from COVID-19. CDR3 DNA: TGTGCCGTTAATGACCAGGGTGACACTGAAGCTTTCTTT. Translating gives CAVNDQGDTEAFF.